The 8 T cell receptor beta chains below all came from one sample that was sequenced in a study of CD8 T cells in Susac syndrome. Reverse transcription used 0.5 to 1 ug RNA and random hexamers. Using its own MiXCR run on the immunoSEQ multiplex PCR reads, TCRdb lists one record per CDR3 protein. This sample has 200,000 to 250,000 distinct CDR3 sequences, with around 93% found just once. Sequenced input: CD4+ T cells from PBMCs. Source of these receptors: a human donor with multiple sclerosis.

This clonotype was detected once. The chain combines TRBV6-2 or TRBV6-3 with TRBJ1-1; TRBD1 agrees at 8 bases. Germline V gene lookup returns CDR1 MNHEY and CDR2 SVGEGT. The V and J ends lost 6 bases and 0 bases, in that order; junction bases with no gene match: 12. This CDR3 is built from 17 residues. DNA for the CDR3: TGTGCCAGCAGCCGGACAGGGAGCCCTCTCATGAACACTGAAGCTTTCTTT. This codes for CASSRTGSPLMNTEAFF.

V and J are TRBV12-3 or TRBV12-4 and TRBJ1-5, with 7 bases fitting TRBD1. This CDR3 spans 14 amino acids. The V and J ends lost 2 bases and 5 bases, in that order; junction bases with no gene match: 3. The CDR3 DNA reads TGTGCCAGCAGTTTAAACAGGGGTGATCAGCCCCAGCATTTT. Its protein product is CASSLNRGDQPQHF.

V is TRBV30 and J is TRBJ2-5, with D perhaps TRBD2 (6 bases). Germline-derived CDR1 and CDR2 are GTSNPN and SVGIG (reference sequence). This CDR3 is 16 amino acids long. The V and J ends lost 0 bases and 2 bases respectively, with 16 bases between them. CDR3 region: CAWSVGGTGVQETQYF. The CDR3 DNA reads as TGTGCCTGGAGTGTAGGAGGGACTGGCGTACAAGAGACCCAGTACTTC.

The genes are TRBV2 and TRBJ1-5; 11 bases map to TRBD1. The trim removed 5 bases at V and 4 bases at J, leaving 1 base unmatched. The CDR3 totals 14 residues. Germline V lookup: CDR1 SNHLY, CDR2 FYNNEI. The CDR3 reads CASSRDRGNQPQHF. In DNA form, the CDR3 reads TGTGCCAGCAGTAGGGACAGGGGGAATCAGCCCCAGCATTTT. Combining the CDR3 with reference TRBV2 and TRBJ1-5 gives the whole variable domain EPEVTQTPSHQVTQMGQEVILRCVPISNHLYFYWYRQILGQKVEFLVSFYNNEISEKSEIFDDQFSVERPDGSNFTLKIRSTKLEDSAMYFCASSRDRGNQPQHFGDGTRLSIL.

CDR3 bases: TGTGCCATCAGTGAGGCCGGGACAGCACCGACCGGGGAGCTGTTTTTT. It is translated as CAISEAGTAPTGELFF. The chain combines TRBV10-3 with TRBJ2-2, with TRBD1 identical over 7 bases. The junction had 8 bases not matched to a gene; V was cut back by 2 bases and J by 5 bases. The CDR3 has 16 amino acids. Germline CDR1 reads ENHRY; CDR2 reads SYGVKD.

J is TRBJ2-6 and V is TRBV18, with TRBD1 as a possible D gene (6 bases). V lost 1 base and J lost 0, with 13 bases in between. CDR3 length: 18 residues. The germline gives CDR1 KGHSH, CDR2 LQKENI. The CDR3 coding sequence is TGTGCCAGCTCACCACAAGGACAGAGTCACTCTGGGGCCAACGTCCTGACTTTC. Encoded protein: CASSPQGQSHSGANVLTF.

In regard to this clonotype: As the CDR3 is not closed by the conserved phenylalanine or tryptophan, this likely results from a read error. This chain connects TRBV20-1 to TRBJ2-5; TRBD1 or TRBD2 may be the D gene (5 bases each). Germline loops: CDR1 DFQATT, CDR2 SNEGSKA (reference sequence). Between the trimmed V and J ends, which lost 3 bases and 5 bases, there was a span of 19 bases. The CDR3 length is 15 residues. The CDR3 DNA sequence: TGCAGTGCTAGGTCCAGAGGGGTCCCTTTGGAGACCCAGTACATC. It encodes CSARSRGVPLETQYI.

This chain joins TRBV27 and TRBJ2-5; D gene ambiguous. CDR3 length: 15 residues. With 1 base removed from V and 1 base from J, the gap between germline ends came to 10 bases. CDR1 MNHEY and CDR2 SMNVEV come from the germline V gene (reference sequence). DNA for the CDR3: TGTGCCAGCAGTTTATTGGGCACGGGCCAAGAGACCCAGTACTTC. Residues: CASSLLGTGQETQYF.